This T cell receptor (beta chain) originates from a study of T cell responses to AZD1222 COVID-19 vaccine. Libraries were prepared by immunoSEQ multiplex PCR; TCRdb keeps only in-frame clonotypes and omits some of them. The sample contains over 110,000 clones, around 90% of which appear only once. Trimming shortened V by 3 bases and J by 4 bases, and 18 bases separated the two germline ends. The V gene's germline CDR1 is KGHSH and CDR2 LQKENI. The CDR3 is 16 amino acids. Whole-study results and caveats: A rise in Spike-specific TCR breadth and depth followed two AZD1222 doses. The repertoires were collected only after the peak T cell response.

Concerning this clone itself: Its antigen is unknown.

This sequence joins TRBV18 and TRBJ1-1; possible D gene TRBD1, 6 bases. The sequencing used peripheral blood, collected on day 0 of AZD1222 vaccination. The sequence was obtained from an adult in good health. In DNA, the CDR3 is TGTGCCAGCTCACCTCGCCCCCAGGAGGGGGGCACTGAAGCTTTCTTT. It translates to CASSPRPQEGGTEAFF.